A single sample gave rise to the 3 T cell receptor beta chains below, sequenced in a study of blood T cell repertoires in COVID-19. Sequencing used immunoSEQ multiplex PCR; TCRdb keeps in-frame clones, though not all of them. In the table there are approximately 250,000 clones, under 95% of which are singletons. The sample comprised PBMCs or T cells enriched from blood (not recorded which). Receptor source: a man aged 35 to 55 who had been exposed to COVID-19.

This chain connects TRBV28 to TRBJ1-1; 9 bases fit TRBD1. Trimming cost V 5 bases and J 6 bases; bases outside gene matches: 7. This CDR3 contains 14 residues. The V gene's germline CDR1 is MDHEN and CDR2 SYDVKM. CDR3 sequence: CASSTGTGYAEAFF. CDR3 nucleotides: TGTGCCAGCAGTACTGGGACAGGGTACGCTGAAGCTTTCTTT.

This clone has more than one count but fewer than ten. This chain joins TRBV5-1 and TRBJ2-7; 10 bases align to TRBD1. This CDR3 spans 14 amino acids. V lost 3 bases, J lost 6 bases, and 6 bases stayed unmatched. Germline V CDR1 and CDR2: SGHRS, YFSETQ. CDR3 amino acids: CASSSSGTGAEQYF. The CDR3 nucleotides read TGCGCCAGCAGCTCCTCCGGGACAGGGGCCGAGCAGTACTTC. Supplemented by reference TRBV5-1 and TRBJ2-7, the full variable domain reads KAGVTQTPRYLIKTRGQQVTLSCSPISGHRSVSWYQQTPGQGLQFLFEYFSETQRNKGNFPGRFSGRQFSNSRSEMNVSTLELGDSALYLCASSSSGTGAEQYFGPGTRLTVT.

The chain combines TRBV4-1 with TRBJ2-7; D may be TRBD1 (6 bases). This CDR3 has 15 residues. Germline CDR1 MGHRA, CDR2 YSYEKL. V lost 3 bases, J lost 2 bases, and 14 bases lay in between. The CDR3 sequence: CASSQTVGAPYEQYF. CDR3 in DNA: TGCGCCAGCAGCCAGACGGTGGGGGCGCCCTACGAGCAGTACTTC.